The 6 T cell receptor beta chains given below trace back to one sample, sequenced in a study of monozygotic twins with inflammatory bowel disease. With the 5' RACE reads reprocessed, TCRdb shows one record per CDR3 protein and no DNA. Its clone listing holds 440,000 or so distinct CDR3 sequences. The sample was blood. All receptors derive from a human donor with ulcerative colitis or Crohn's disease, or a healthy co-twin of an affected twin (not recorded which).

The gene calls are TRBV27 and TRBJ1-1. In germline, CDR1 is MNHEY, CDR2 SMNVEV (reference sequence). There are 14 residues in the CDR3. CDR3 residues: CASSPGLLGTEAFF.

The chain has TRBV6-1 and TRBJ2-7; the TCRdb call, TRBD1, lacks DNA for checking. This CDR3 contains 13 residues. The germline V gene encodes CDR1 MNHNS and CDR2 SASEGT. The CDR3 here is CASSRAASYEQYF.

The chain is built from TRBV5-1 and TRBJ1-2; TCRdb returns TRBD1, unconfirmable since there is no DNA. This CDR3 spans 17 amino acids. Germline lookup yields CDR1 SGHRS and CDR2 YFSETQ. CDR3 protein: CASSLAATGALTYGYTF.

The chain recombines TRBV10-3 with TRBJ2-7; TCRdb designates TRBD1, a call that cannot be tested without DNA. From germline, CDR1 is ENHRY and CDR2 SYGVKD. This CDR3 spans 13 amino acids. The CDR3 reads CAFSESGGYEQYF.

The gene calls are TRBV7-2 and TRBJ2-2; checking the TCRdb D call of TRBD1 is not possible without DNA. This CDR3 spans 13 amino acids. Germline V gene lookup returns CDR1 SGHTA and CDR2 FQGNSA. CDR3: CASSSGQPGELFF.

This sequence joins TRBV5-6 and TRBJ2-5; TCRdb designates TRBD1, a call that cannot be tested without DNA. Germline V CDR1 and CDR2: SGHDT, YYEEEE. The CDR3 runs to 16 residues. CDR3 loop: CASSFSFGQGQETQYF.